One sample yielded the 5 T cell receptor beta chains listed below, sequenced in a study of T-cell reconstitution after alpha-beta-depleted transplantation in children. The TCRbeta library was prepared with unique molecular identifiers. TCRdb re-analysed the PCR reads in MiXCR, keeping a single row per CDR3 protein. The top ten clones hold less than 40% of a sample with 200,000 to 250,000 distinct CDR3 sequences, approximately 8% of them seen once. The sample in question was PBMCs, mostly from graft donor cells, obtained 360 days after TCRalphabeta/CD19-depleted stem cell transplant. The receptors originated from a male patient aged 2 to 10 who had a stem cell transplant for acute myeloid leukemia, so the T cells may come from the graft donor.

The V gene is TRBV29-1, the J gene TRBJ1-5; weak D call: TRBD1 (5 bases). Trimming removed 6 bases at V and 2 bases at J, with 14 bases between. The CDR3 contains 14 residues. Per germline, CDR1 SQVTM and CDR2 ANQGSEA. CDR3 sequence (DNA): TGCAGCGTAGAATCAGGGAGCGGCAATCAGCCCCAGCATTTT. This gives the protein CSVESGSGNQPQHF.

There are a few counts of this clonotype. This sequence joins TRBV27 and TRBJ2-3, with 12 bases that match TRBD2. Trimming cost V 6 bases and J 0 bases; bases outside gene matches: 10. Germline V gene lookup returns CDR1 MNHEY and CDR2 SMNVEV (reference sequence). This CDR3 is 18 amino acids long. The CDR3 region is CASRPFSGTSGSTDTQYF. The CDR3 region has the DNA TGTGCCAGCAGACCCTTTTCCGGGACTAGCGGGAGCACAGATACGCAGTATTTT.

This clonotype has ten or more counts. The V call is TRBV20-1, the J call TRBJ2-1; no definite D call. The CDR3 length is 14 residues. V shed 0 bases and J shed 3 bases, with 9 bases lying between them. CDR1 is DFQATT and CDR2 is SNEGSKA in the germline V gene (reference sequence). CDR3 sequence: CSARDFGFYNEQFF. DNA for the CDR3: TGCAGTGCTAGAGATTTTGGTTTCTACAATGAGCAGTTCTTC.

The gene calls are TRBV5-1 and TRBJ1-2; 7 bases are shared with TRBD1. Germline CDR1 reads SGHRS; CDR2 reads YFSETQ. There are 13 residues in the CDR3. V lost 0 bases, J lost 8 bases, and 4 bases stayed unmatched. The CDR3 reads CASSLVQGDGYTF. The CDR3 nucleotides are TGCGCCAGCAGCTTGGTTCAGGGGGACGGCTACACCTTC.

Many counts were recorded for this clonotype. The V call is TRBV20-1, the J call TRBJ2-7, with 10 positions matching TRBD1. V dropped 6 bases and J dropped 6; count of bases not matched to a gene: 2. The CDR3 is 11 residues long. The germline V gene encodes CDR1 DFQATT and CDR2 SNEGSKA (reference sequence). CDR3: CSAGTGVEQYV. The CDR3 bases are TGCAGTGCAGGGACAGGGGTCGAGCAGTACGTC.